The present T cell receptor (beta chain) was sequenced within a study of blood T cell repertoires in COVID-19. Study-level background: Acute and convalescent COVID-19 specimens originated in the United States, Italy and Spain. PBMCs, B-cell-depleted T cells, or T cells provided the cDNA or gDNA that made up the material.

The CDR3 contains 16 residues. V lost 6 bases and J lost 2; bases outside the gene matches: 6. The germline CDR1 and CDR2 sequences are LNHDA and SQIVND (reference sequence). As originally analysed: By means of reference gene primer amplification, nucleated cell counts were estimated. The assay was immunoSEQ multiplex PCR, and TCRdb's table has in-frame clones only and misses some. Clonal size and the V and J genes are those of that table, whereas D and trimming came from the DNA. The data show about 74,000 clones, approximately 89% seen once. The V call is TRBV19, the J call TRBJ1-5, with TRBD1 identical over 11 bases. The source material was peripheral blood. This TCR was recovered from a woman aged 55-69 years with active COVID-19. The CDR3 nucleotides are TGTGCCAGTAGCAGGACAGGGGGCAAGGGCAATCAGCCCCAGCATTTT. Its translation: CASSRTGGKGNQPQHF.